Listed below are T cell receptor beta chains from one sample, sequenced in a study of blood T cell repertoires in COVID-19. Assay used: immunoSEQ multiplex PCR; TCRdb lists only in-frame clones, some missing. The repertoire holds tens of thousands of clones, with about 86% as singletons. The sequenced sample consisted of peripheral blood. Receptors were obtained from a human donor in a cohort sampled during active COVID-19. The CDR3 runs from the conserved cysteine through the conserved F or W. Fields, in order: CDR3 protein, CDR3 DNA, D gene, clone size, J gene, V gene. The D gene is left open where the match is weak. Some rows have no size entry. The others give once, few or many, or a class for an expanded clone.

CDR3: CASRDTGVSYNEQFF
DNA: TGTGCCAGCAGAGACACAGGGGTCTCCTACAATGAGCAGTTCTTC
D: TRBD1
size: -
J: TRBJ2-1
V: TRBV2

CDR3: CASSPRGGATGTEAFF
DNA: TGTGCCAGCAGTCCTCGGGGGGGCGCGACGGGCACTGAAGCTTTCTTT
D: -
size: -
J: TRBJ1-1
V: TRBV6-6

CDR3: CASSRRGHNSPLHF
DNA: TGTGCCAGCAGTCGTAGGGGGCATAATTCACCCCTCCACTTT
D: TRBD1
size: -
J: TRBJ1-6
V: TRBV6-6

CDR3: CASSLSSHEQFF
DNA: TGTGCCAGCAGTTTATCGAGTCATGAGCAGTTCTTC
D: -
size: -
J: TRBJ2-1
V: TRBV28

CDR3: CASSPTTGGISTDTQYF
DNA: TGTGCCAGCAGCCCCACGACTGGCGGGATTAGCACAGATACGCAGTATTTT
D: -
size: -
J: TRBJ2-3
V: TRBV9

CDR3: CASSPSAYEQYF
DNA: TGTGCCAGCAGTCCGTCTGCCTACGAGCAGTACTTC
D: -
size: -
J: TRBJ2-7
V: TRBV28

CDR3: CASSRDRLAEAFF
DNA: TGTGCCAGCAGCCGGGACAGGCTCGCCGAAGCTTTCTTT
D: TRBD1
size: -
J: TRBJ1-1
V: TRBV11-2

CDR3: CASSSRVRTDTQYF
DNA: TGTGCCAGCAGCTCCAGGGTCCGGACAGATACGCAGTATTTT
D: -
size: -
J: TRBJ2-3
V: TRBV9

CDR3: CASSGTGFGYTF
DNA: TGTGCCAGCAGCGGGACAGGTTTTGGCTACACCTTC
D: TRBD1
size: -
J: TRBJ1-2
V: TRBV7-9

CDR3: CASTGTSGFSTYNEQFF
DNA: TGCGCCAGCACCGGGACTAGCGGGTTTTCTACCTACAATGAGCAGTTCTTC
D: TRBD2
size: -
J: TRBJ2-1
V: TRBV5-1

CDR3: CASSPQNREGYTF
DNA: TGTGCCAGCAGTCCTCAAAACAGGGAGGGCTACACCTTC
D: -
size: once
J: TRBJ1-2
V: TRBV12-3/TRBV12-4

CDR3: CASSEYIQGKGQPQHF
DNA: TGTGCCAGCAGTGAATATATCCAGGGAAAGGGTCAGCCCCAGCATTTT
D: -
size: -
J: TRBJ1-5
V: TRBV2

CDR3: CASSYRAPSDYGYTF
DNA: TGTGCCAGTTCTTACAGGGCGCCTTCTGACTATGGCTACACCTTC
D: -
size: -
J: TRBJ1-2
V: TRBV19

CDR3: CAISVWADEQYF
DNA: TGTGCCATCAGTGTTTGGGCAGACGAGCAGTACTTC
D: -
size: -
J: TRBJ2-7
V: TRBV10-3

CDR3: CASSSDRGDTIYF
DNA: TGCGCCAGCAGCTCAGACAGGGGTGACACCATATATTTT
D: TRBD1
size: -
J: TRBJ1-3
V: TRBV5-1

CDR3: CASSYILAGGPHEQFF
DNA: TGTGCCAGCAGTTACATTCTAGCGGGAGGGCCTCATGAGCAGTTCTTC
D: TRBD2
size: -
J: TRBJ2-1
V: TRBV6-5

CDR3: CASRMTSGQETQYF
DNA: TGTGCCAGCAGGATGACTAGCGGGCAAGAGACCCAGTACTTC
D: TRBD2
size: -
J: TRBJ2-5
V: TRBV10-3

CDR3: CASSLASGESQPQHF
DNA: TGCGCCAGCAGCTTGGCGTCAGGGGAAAGTCAGCCCCAGCATTTT
D: -
size: -
J: TRBJ1-5
V: TRBV5-1

CDR3: CASSSGATGDYGYTF
DNA: TGTGCCAGCAGCTCCGGGGCGACAGGGGACTATGGCTACACCTTC
D: TRBD1
size: -
J: TRBJ1-2
V: TRBV7-3

CDR3: CASSPGRGNQPQHF
DNA: TGTGCCAGCTCACCAGGCAGGGGCAATCAGCCCCAGCATTTT
D: -
size: -
J: TRBJ1-5
V: TRBV18

CDR3: CASSLTRDYEQYF
DNA: TGTGCCAGCAGCTTGACTAGAGACTACGAGCAGTACTTC
D: -
size: -
J: TRBJ2-7
V: TRBV7-2

CDR3: CASSYDNHSNQPQHF
DNA: TGTGCCAGCAGTTATGACAACCATAGCAATCAGCCCCAGCATTTT
D: -
size: -
J: TRBJ1-5
V: TRBV28

CDR3: CASSVGKGDYSNQPQHF
DNA: TGTGCCAGCAGCGTAGGGAAGGGGGATTATAGCAATCAGCCCCAGCATTTT
D: -
size: -
J: TRBJ1-5
V: TRBV9

CDR3: CASSQGTHLTEAFF
DNA: TGTGCCAGCAGTCAAGGGACACATCTCACTGAAGCTTTCTTT
D: -
size: -
J: TRBJ1-1
V: TRBV5-4

CDR3: CASSPATGNQPQHF
DNA: TGTGCCAGCTCACCGGCGACAGGTAACCAGCCCCAGCATTTT
D: -
size: once
J: TRBJ1-5
V: TRBV18

CDR3: CATSDFRGNSYNEQFF
DNA: TGTGCCACCAGTGATTTTCGGGGAAACTCCTACAATGAGCAGTTCTTC
D: -
size: -
J: TRBJ2-1
V: TRBV24-1

CDR3: CASSSKGDSGANVLTF
DNA: TGTGCCAGCAGCTCAAAAGGGGATTCTGGGGCCAACGTCCTGACTTTC
D: -
size: -
J: TRBJ2-6
V: TRBV11-2

CDR3: CATREVADTQYF
DNA: TGTGCCACCCGCGAAGTGGCAGATACGCAGTATTTT
D: -
size: few
J: TRBJ2-3
V: TRBV10-3

CDR3: CASTRQGWGEQYF
DNA: TGTGCCAGCACTCGACAGGGTTGGGGGGAGCAGTACTTC
D: TRBD1
size: -
J: TRBJ2-7
V: TRBV11-2

CDR3: CASSPSGSQTDTQYF
DNA: TGCGCCAGCAGCCCTAGCGGGAGTCAAACAGATACGCAGTATTTT
D: TRBD2
size: medium-sized
J: TRBJ2-3
V: TRBV4-1

CDR3: CASSLRLAGNTGELFF
DNA: TGTGCCAGCTCACTGCGGCTAGCGGGGAACACCGGGGAGCTGTTTTTT
D: TRBD2
size: -
J: TRBJ2-2
V: TRBV18

CDR3: CASSSNPDNGYGDTQYF
DNA: TGTGCCAGCTCATCAAACCCCGACAATGGGTATGGAGATACGCAGTATTTT
D: -
size: -
J: TRBJ2-3
V: TRBV18

CDR3: CASSPAVGAGEQYF
DNA: TGTGCCAGCAGCCCCGCCGTGGGGGCGGGCGAGCAGTACTTC
D: -
size: medium-sized
J: TRBJ2-7
V: TRBV3-1/TRBV3-2

CDR3: CATSRDRGSYEQYF
DNA: TGTGCCACCAGCAGAGATCGGGGGTCCTACGAGCAGTACTTC
D: -
size: once
J: TRBJ2-7
V: TRBV15

CDR3: CASSSLGQGTYNEQFF
DNA: TGTGCCAGCAGCTCACTCGGACAGGGCACCTACAATGAGCAGTTCTTC
D: TRBD1
size: -
J: TRBJ2-1
V: TRBV5-5

CDR3: CASSSRRGRNEQFF
DNA: TGTGCCAGCAGCTCCAGGAGGGGGCGGAATGAGCAGTTCTTC
D: -
size: -
J: TRBJ2-1
V: TRBV28

CDR3: CASSFQTEAFF
DNA: TGTGCCAGCAGCTTCCAGACTGAAGCTTTCTTT
D: -
size: -
J: TRBJ1-1
V: TRBV13

CDR3: CASRPGERSNQPQHF
DNA: TGTGCCAGTAGGCCCGGGGAGCGAAGCAATCAGCCCCAGCATTTT
D: -
size: -
J: TRBJ1-5
V: TRBV19

CDR3: CASSTPGGAGANVLTF
DNA: TGTGCCAGCAGCACACCAGGGGGCGCTGGGGCCAACGTCCTGACTTTC
D: TRBD1
size: once
J: TRBJ2-6
V: TRBV7-9

CDR3: CASSLVQGWGYGYTF
DNA: TGTGCCAGCAGTTTAGTCCAGGGGTGGGGCTATGGCTACACCTTC
D: -
size: few
J: TRBJ1-2
V: TRBV28

CDR3: CASSNRGYNQPQHF
DNA: TGTGCCAGCAGTAATAGAGGGTACAATCAGCCCCAGCATTTT
D: -
size: once
J: TRBJ1-5
V: TRBV5-8

CDR3: CASSWQGPALYEQYF
DNA: TGTGCCAGCAGTTGGCAGGGTCCCGCCCTTTACGAGCAGTACTTC
D: -
size: -
J: TRBJ2-7
V: TRBV27

CDR3: CATRDRAAYEQYF
DNA: TGTGCCACCAGGGACAGGGCAGCCTACGAGCAGTACTTC
D: TRBD1
size: -
J: TRBJ2-7
V: TRBV2

CDR3: CASSPPGGAFTEAFF
DNA: TGTGCCAGCTCACCACCAGGAGGCGCCTTTACTGAAGCTTTCTTT
D: -
size: -
J: TRBJ1-1
V: TRBV18

CDR3: CASSFSPGQPEAFF
DNA: TGTGCCAGCAGTTTCTCGCCCGGACAGCCTGAAGCTTTCTTT
D: -
size: -
J: TRBJ1-1
V: TRBV6-5

CDR3: CASRDRDQPQHF
DNA: TGTGCCAGCCGGGACAGAGATCAGCCCCAGCATTTT
D: TRBD1
size: -
J: TRBJ1-5
V: TRBV6-6

CDR3: CASTTLRQGMYEQYF
DNA: TGTGCCAGCACCACACTCAGACAGGGGATGTACGAGCAGTACTTC
D: TRBD1
size: -
J: TRBJ2-7
V: TRBV6-5

CDR3: CASSLSGTGLTLAYEQYF
DNA: TGTGCCAGCAGTTTATCCGGGACAGGCCTAACTTTGGCCTACGAGCAGTACTTC
D: TRBD1
size: -
J: TRBJ2-7
V: TRBV28

CDR3: CASSQRLAGGPGTGELFF
DNA: TGTGCCAGCAGCCAACGACTAGCGGGAGGGCCGGGCACCGGGGAGCTGTTTTTT
D: TRBD2
size: -
J: TRBJ2-2
V: TRBV4-2

CDR3: CASSLGGVGLTQYF
DNA: TGTGCCAGCAGCTTAGGCGGTGTGGGTTTGACCCAGTACTTC
D: -
size: few
J: TRBJ2-5
V: TRBV7-2